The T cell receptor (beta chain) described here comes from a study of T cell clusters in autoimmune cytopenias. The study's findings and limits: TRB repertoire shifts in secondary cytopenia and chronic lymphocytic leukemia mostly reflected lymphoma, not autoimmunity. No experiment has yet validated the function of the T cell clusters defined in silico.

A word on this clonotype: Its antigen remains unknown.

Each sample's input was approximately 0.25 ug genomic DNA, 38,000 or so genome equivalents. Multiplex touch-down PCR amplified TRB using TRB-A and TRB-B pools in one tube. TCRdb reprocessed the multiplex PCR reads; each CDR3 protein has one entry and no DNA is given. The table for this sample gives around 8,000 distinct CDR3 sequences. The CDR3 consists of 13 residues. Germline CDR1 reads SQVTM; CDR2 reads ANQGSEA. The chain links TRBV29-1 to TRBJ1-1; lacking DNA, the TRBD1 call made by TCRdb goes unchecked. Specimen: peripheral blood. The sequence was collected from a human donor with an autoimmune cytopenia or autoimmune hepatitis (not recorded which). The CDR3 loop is CSVKGQPNTEAFF.